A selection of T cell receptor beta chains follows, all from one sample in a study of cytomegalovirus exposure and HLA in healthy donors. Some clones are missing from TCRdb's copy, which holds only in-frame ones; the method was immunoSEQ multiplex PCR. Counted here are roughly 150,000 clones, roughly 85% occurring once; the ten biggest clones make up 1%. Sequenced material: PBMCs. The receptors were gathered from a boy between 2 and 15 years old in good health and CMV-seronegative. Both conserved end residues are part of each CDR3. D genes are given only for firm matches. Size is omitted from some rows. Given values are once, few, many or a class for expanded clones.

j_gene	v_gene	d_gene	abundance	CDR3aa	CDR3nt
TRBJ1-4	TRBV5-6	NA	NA	CASTRRVGNEKLFF	TGTGCCAGCACCAGGAGGGTCGGCAATGAAAAACTGTTTTTT
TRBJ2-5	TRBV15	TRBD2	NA	CATSRGDSGGPEETQYF	TGTGCCACCAGCAGAGGGGATAGCGGGGGGCCCGAAGAGACCCAGTACTTC
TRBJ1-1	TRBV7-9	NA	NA	CASTHRVMSTEAFF	TGTGCCAGCACCCACAGGGTAATGAGCACTGAAGCTTTCTTT
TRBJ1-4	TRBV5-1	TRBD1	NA	CASSLSTGAREKLFF	TGCGCCAGCAGCCTCAGCACAGGGGCTCGGGAAAAACTGTTTTTT
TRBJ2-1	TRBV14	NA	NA	CASSQDPPWGEAYNEQFF	TGTGCCAGCAGCCAAGATCCCCCTTGGGGGGAGGCCTACAATGAGCAGTTCTTC
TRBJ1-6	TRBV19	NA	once	CASSIMASPLHF	TGTGCCAGTAGTATAATGGCATCACCCCTCCACTTT
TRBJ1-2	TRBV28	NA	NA	CASNSPAYRAPFYGYTF	TGTGCCAGCAATTCCCCTGCTTACAGGGCCCCTTTCTATGGCTACACCTTC
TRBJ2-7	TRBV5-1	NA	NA	CASSLRETPLDGVEQYF	TGCGCCAGCAGCTTGCGGGAGACTCCGCTCGACGGGGTAGAGCAGTACTTC
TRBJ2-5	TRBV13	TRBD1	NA	CASIRQGREETQYF	TGTGCCAGCATCAGACAGGGTCGGGAAGAGACCCAGTACTTC
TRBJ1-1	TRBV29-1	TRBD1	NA	CSGDYRGTEAFF	TGCAGCGGGGACTACAGGGGGACTGAAGCTTTCTTT
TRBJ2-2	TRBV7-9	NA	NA	CASSLVETGFNLGLFF	TGTGCCAGCAGCTTAGTGGAGACAGGTTTTAACCTGGGGCTGTTTTTT
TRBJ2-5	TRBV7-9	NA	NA	CASSLQGQETQYF	TGTGCCAGCAGCTTACAGGGCCAAGAGACCCAGTACTTC
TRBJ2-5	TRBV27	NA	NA	CASSPEGQETQYF	TGTGCCAGCAGTCCGGAGGGTCAAGAGACCCAGTACTTC
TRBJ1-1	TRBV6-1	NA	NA	CASSSHHSGAEAFF	TGTGCCAGCAGTAGCCACCATTCGGGAGCTGAAGCTTTCTTT
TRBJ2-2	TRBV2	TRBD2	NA	CASRGYTQREGRTGELFF	TGTGCCAGCAGGGGATACACCCAGCGGGAGGGCCGCACCGGGGAGCTGTTTTTT
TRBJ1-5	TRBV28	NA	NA	CASSLGGSNQPQHF	TGTGCCAGCAGCCTTGGGGGGAGCAATCAGCCCCAGCATTTT
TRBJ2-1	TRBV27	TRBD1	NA	CASSPGDRDEQFF	TGTGCCAGCAGTCCCGGGGACAGGGATGAGCAGTTCTTC
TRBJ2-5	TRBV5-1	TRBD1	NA	CASSLPQHRGWWETQYF	TGCGCCAGCAGCTTGCCCCAGCACAGGGGGTGGTGGGAGACCCAGTACTTC
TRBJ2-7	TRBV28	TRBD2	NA	CASRVAGSSYEQYF	TGTGCCAGCAGGGTAGCGGGAAGCTCCTACGAGCAGTACTTC
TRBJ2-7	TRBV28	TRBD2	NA	CASSQWTSGTLGEQYF	TGTGCCAGCAGTCAATGGACTAGCGGGACCCTGGGGGAGCAGTACTTC
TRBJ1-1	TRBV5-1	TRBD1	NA	CASSLVGDSEAFF	TGCGCCAGCAGCTTGGTGGGGGACAGTGAAGCTTTCTTT
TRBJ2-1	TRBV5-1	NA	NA	CASSLDGGARINEQFF	TGCGCCAGCAGCTTGGATGGGGGGGCGCGGATCAATGAGCAGTTCTTC
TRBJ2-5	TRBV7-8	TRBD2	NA	CASSPKRASGRSGEETQYF	TGTGCCAGCAGCCCCAAGAGGGCTAGCGGGAGGAGCGGGGAAGAGACCCAGTACTTC
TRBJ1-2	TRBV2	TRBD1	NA	CASNDRGLHGYTF	TGTGCCAGCAACGACAGGGGACTTCATGGCTACACCTTC
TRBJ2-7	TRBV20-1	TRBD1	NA	CSATTGGEQYF	TGCAGTGCTACCACAGGGGGCGAGCAGTACTTC
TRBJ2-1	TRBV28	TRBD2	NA	CASSLSLVGGLGNEQFF	TGTGCCAGCAGTTTATCGCTCGTGGGAGGGCTCGGGAATGAGCAGTTCTTC
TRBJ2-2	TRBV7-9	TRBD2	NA	CASSLAHLGGTSGTGELFF	TGTGCCAGCAGCTTAGCGCACTTGGGAGGGACTAGCGGGACCGGGGAGCTGTTTTTT
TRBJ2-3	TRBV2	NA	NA	CASSSGNSGNTQYF	TGTGCCAGCAGCTCCGGGAATTCGGGTAATACGCAGTATTTT
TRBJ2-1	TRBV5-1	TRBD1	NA	CASRGQGLYNEQFF	TGCGCCAGCAGGGGACAGGGACTTTACAATGAGCAGTTCTTC
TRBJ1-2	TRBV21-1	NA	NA	CASLRPDRSYGYTF	TGTGCCAGCCTGAGGCCGGACAGATCTTATGGCTACACCTTC
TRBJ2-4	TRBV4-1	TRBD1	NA	CASREGPGQVPDIQYF	TGCGCCAGCAGAGAGGGCCCGGGACAGGTCCCCGACATTCAGTACTTC
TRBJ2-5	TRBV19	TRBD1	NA	CASSVGQVQETQYF	TGTGCCAGTAGTGTCGGACAGGTCCAAGAGACCCAGTACTTC
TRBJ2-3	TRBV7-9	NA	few	CASSLAEDNAAQYF	TGTGCCAGCAGCTTAGCAGAAGATAACGCAGCGCAGTATTTT
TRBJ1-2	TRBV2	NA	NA	CASSLWLADYGYTF	TGTGCCAGCTCCCTGTGGTTGGCGGACTATGGCTACACCTTC
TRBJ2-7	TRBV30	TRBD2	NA	CAWIRGEGYEQYF	TGTGCCTGGATCCGTGGGGAGGGCTACGAGCAGTACTTC
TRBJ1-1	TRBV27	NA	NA	CASSLYEGGTEAFF	TGTGCCAGCAGTTTATATGAGGGGGGGACTGAAGCTTTCTTT
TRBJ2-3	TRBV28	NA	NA	CASEVPSSGRPSGKSQYF	TGTGCCAGCGAAGTCCCCTCTTCAGGGAGGCCCTCGGGGAAATCGCAGTATTTT
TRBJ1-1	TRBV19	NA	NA	CASSAQTWGGAEAFF	TGTGCCAGTAGTGCACAGACCTGGGGGGGTGCTGAAGCTTTCTTT
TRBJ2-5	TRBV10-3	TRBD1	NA	CAISEDTGEETQYF	TGTGCCATCAGTGAGGATACAGGGGAAGAGACCCAGTACTTC
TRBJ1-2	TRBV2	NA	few	CASSEADQGISDGYTF	TGTGCCAGCAGTGAAGCCGACCAGGGTATCAGCGATGGCTACACCTTC
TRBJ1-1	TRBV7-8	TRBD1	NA	CATGRRGRRYTEAFF	TGTGCCACGGGGCGCAGGGGGCGTAGGTACACTGAAGCTTTCTTT
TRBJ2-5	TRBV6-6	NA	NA	CASSPLSETQYF	TGTGCCAGCAGCCCCCTCTCAGAGACCCAGTACTTC
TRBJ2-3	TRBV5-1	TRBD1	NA	CASSFARQGLTSTDTQYF	TGCGCCAGCAGCTTCGCGCGACAGGGCTTAACATCCACAGATACGCAGTATTTT
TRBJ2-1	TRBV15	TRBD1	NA	CATSREIFGQGKGDEQFF	TGTGCCACCAGCAGAGAGATCTTCGGACAGGGTAAAGGTGATGAGCAGTTCTTC
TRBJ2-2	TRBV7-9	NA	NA	CASKSPGGELFF	TGTGCCAGCAAATCCCCGGGGGGGGAGCTGTTTTTT
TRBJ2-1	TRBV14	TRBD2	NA	CASSQDMGLALNEQFF	TGTGCCAGCAGCCAAGATATGGGACTAGCCTTAAATGAGCAGTTCTTC
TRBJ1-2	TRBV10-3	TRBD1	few	CAISDPAPGQGNYGYTF	TGTGCCATCAGTGATCCAGCGCCGGGACAGGGGAACTATGGCTACACCTTC
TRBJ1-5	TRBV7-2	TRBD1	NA	CASSLVAMGTGNNQPQHF	TGTGCCAGCAGCTTAGTGGCGATGGGGACAGGAAACAATCAGCCCCAGCATTTT
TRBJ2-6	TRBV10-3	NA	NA	CATHSGANVLTF	TGTGCCACACACTCTGGGGCCAACGTCCTGACTTTC
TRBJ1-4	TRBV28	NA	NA	CASSARGTNEKLFF	TGTGCCAGCAGTGCCAGGGGAACTAATGAAAAACTGTTTTTC